This T cell receptor (beta chain) was retrieved from a study of shared clonotypes between healthy human individuals (dated by TCRdb to 2020 to 2021). Regarding the complete study: A few men and a couple of women, aged 18 to 49 years, made up the cohort. Per donor, three plates each were used for CD4 naive and CD4 memory, two for CD8 naive, and one for CD8 memory. The study deeply sequenced blood TCR repertoires of several healthy adults to estimate repertoire size and the extent of clonotype sharing between individuals. Different laboratories and diverse techniques were used to prepare libraries and sequence TCR repertoires, to increase sequencing depth and limit assay-specific biases. Leukapheresis yielded between about 0.8 and 9.5 billion PBMCs per donor.

Healthy HIV-negative adults with no recently reported acute infections or vaccinations were included as donors. Every donor was a Caucasian adult residing in Nashville, Tennessee, USA. CD4+ T cells were enriched through magnetic negative selection, after which naive cells were positively selected on CD45RA and the remaining negative fraction served as the memory subset. Blood was collected by leukapheresis, and PBMCs were isolated by Ficoll-Histopaque density gradient centrifugation and then cryopreserved in liquid nitrogen vapor phase. Analytical flow cytometry was used to check the purity and quantity of each magnetically sorted T cell population. From each sorted fraction, genomic DNA was isolated and quantified by UV absorbance on a Nanodrop 2000c. Summary of the overall study and its limitations: When several donors were compared, the shared fraction of clonotypes was around 5.1% for naive CD4, approximately 3.3% for naive CD8, 2.3% for memory CD4, and around 0.4% for memory CD8. Pairwise subsampling indicated that sequencing depth was expected to affect the degree of clonotype sharing among donors. Sampling was restricted to blood, and TCR repertoires in tissues likely differ from the TCR repertoires found in blood. Compared with non-shared clonotypes, the clonotypes found in all four sorted-subset donors had higher generation probabilities. Naive subsets generally had larger estimated clonotype richness than memory subsets. Because the study included only a small number of donors, the genetic and exposure-history diversity represented was limited. Incomplete sequencing was indicated by rarefaction of sorted-subset datasets, despite the large sequencing depth.

As for this clone: Its target antigen remains unknown. No clone much larger than this one lies a single base away; base qualities are absent.

Using the deep immunoSEQ assay, multiplex PCR amplified TCR CDR3 regions from genomic DNA. Extracted genomic DNA from each cell subset was spread evenly across all wells of several immunoSEQ 96-well plates, with each plate serving as a replicate. For sorted subsets, approximately 200 ng of genomic DNA, equivalent to some 33,000 T cell genomes, went into each replicate PCR. Purified libraries were quantified with a Qubit 3.0 fluorometer, sized on a Bioanalyzer 2100, and re-quantified with the KAPA Library Quantification kit. Each immunoSEQ 96-well plate was sequenced on its own single-read 150-cycle Illumina NextSeq 550 flow cell. For the original study's pipeline: Because only junctional sequences without quality scores were contained in the immunoSEQ output, filtering matching that applied to full-length reads could not be performed. Sequences were annotated with PyIR, a Python wrapper for IgBLAST v1.9, and V/J genes and CDR3 were assigned using IMGT germline references. Reads were filtered out if the reads had weak V/J assignments (E-value above 1e-6), no CDR3, stop codons, out-of-frame junctions, or ambiguous translated residues. V3J clonotypes were defined by identical inferred V gene, J gene, and CDR3 amino acid sequence. Percentage overlap between repertoires was calculated by dividing the number of shared unique clonotypes by the size of the smaller repertoire. Three approaches were used to assess repertoire richness: RTK rarefaction, the Chao1 estimator, and Recon v2.1 estimates of unobserved clonotypes. OLGA was used to compute generation probabilities for all TCRbeta clonotypes that the gDNA method yielded from a handful of donors. The source is immuneACCESS, and TCRdb retained only in-frame sequences with V and J called. Part of the clones is not carried over; for the studies checked, unresolved V genes explain less than half of this, and the remainder is unexplained. From that table come the V and J calls and clone size; the DNA was used to work out D and trimming. A total of 2 million to 2.5 million clones appear in this sample, approximately 95% of them only once. The ten largest clones add up to about 0.39% of the sample.

V is cut back by 4 bases and J by 7 bases, with 6 bases in the junction unmatched. Including the terminal cysteine and phenylalanine, the CDR3 comprises 15 residues. Only the CDR3 portion is preserved as DNA: 45 bases, with reading frame beginning at the first base. Looking up the germline V gene yields CDR1 SGHTA and CDR2 FQGTGA. The material sequenced was naive CD4+ T cells from PBMCs. The cell subset or site tag for this specimen amounts to: CD45RA+ positively selected. The chain joins TRBV7-3 to TRBJ2-4; TRBD2 aligns with 11 central bases. This TCR came from a man between 18 and 29 years old in good health. Some clones in this sample may be carry-over from other donors' samples. The DNA is TGTGCCAGCAGCTCAGGGACTAGCGGTTCGAACATTCAGTACTTC. The translation is CASSSGTSGSNIQYF.